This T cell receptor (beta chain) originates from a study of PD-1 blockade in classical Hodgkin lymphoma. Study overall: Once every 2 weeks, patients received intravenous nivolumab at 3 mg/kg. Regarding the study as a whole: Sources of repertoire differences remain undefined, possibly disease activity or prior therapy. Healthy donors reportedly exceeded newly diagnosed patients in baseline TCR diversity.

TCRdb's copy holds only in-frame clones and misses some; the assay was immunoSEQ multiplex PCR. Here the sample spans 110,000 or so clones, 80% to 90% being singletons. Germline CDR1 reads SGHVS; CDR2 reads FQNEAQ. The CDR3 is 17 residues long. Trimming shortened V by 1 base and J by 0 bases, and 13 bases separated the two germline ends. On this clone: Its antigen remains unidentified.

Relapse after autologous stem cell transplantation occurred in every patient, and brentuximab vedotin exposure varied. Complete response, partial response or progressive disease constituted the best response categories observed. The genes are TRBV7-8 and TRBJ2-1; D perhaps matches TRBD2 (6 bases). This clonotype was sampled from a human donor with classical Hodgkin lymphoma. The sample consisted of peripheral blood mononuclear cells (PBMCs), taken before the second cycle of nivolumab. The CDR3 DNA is TGTGCCAGCAGCTTAGGGGCGGGGCGTAGCTCCTACAATGAGCAGTTCTTC. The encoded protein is CASSLGAGRSSYNEQFF.